This paragraph reports one T cell receptor beta chain. Unmatched junction bases numbered 1, after V lost 0 bases and J lost 4 bases. Germline V gene data show CDR1 as SGHRS and CDR2 as YFSETQ. The CDR3 loop spans 14 amino acids. In the original processing: From reference gene primer amplification, estimates of nucleated cell counts were derived. This table comes from immunoSEQ multiplex PCR, and its TCRdb copy is limited to in-frame clones, with some not included. The V and J calls and clone size are taken from that table; D and trimming were inferred from the DNA. The sample shows under 85,000 clones, more than 70% of them seen only once. The sample comes from a study of blood T cell repertoires in COVID-19. Study as a whole: Sources were T cells, B-cell-depleted T cells, or PBMCs; the material itself was cDNA or gDNA.

The TCR comes from an elderly man with acute or convalescent COVID-19. Sequenced material: peripheral blood. The rearrangement uses TRBV5-1 and TRBJ2-7; TRBD1 agrees at 10 bases. CDR3 region: CASSLGQGAYEQYF. The CDR3 DNA sequence: TGCGCCAGCAGCTTGGGACAGGGGGCATACGAGCAGTACTTC.